The 7 T cell receptor beta chains reported below all come from one sample, sequenced in a study of identical twins' blood T cells. TCRdb re-called the 5' RACE reads with MiXCR, one entry per CDR3 protein. The sample records roughly 380,000 distinct CDR3 sequences, about 28% being singletons. Material for sequencing was PBMCs. The receptors shown here come from a woman between 18 and 55 years old in good health.

The gene calls are TRBV10-3 and TRBJ1-2; D remains unclear. V lost 9 bases to trimming and J lost 8 bases, with 16 bases between them. CDR3 size: 12 residues. The germline gives CDR1 ENHRY, CDR2 SYGVKD. The CDR3 sequence: CAINEGLAGYTF. The CDR3 DNA sequence: TGTGCCATAAATGAAGGGTTAGCCGGCTACACCTTC.

This clonotype occurred a few times. The rearrangement uses TRBV20-1 and TRBJ1-4; D gene uncertain. CDR3 size: 17 residues. The germline V gene has CDR1 DFQATT and CDR2 SNEGSKA (reference sequence). Trimming stripped 6 bases from V and 0 bases from J, with 20 bases between. CDR3 loop: CSALSRSSSATNEKLFF. The CDR3 DNA reads TGCAGTGCCCTGTCGCGGTCTTCCTCTGCAACTAATGAAAAACTGTTTTTT.

A few counts support this clonotype. The CDR3 loop reads CASSPLAGGIYEQYF. Written as DNA, the CDR3 is TGTGCCAGCTCACCACTAGCGGGGGGAATCTACGAGCAGTACTTC. V usage is TRBV18 and J usage is TRBJ2-7; 10 bases agree with TRBD2. This CDR3 contains 15 residues. Germline values: CDR1 KGHSH, CDR2 LQKENI. The V and J ends lost 1 base and 3 bases, in that order; junction bases with no gene match: 3.

This chain links TRBV12-3 or TRBV12-4 with TRBJ2-7; maybe TRBD2 (6 bases). V lost 3 bases and J lost 2, with 11 bases in between. This CDR3 has 14 residues. The CDR3 nucleotides read TGTGCCAGCAGTTTCGGGACTGGAACCTACGAGCAGTACTTC. Translating it yields CASSFGTGTYEQYF.

This clonotype was observed a few times. The J gene is TRBJ2-1, the V gene TRBV29-1; TRBD2 might be the D (6 bases). The CDR3 covers 13 residues. The germline V gene has CDR1 SQVTM and CDR2 ANQGSEA. The ends were cut back, 3 bases at V and 7 bases at J, with 13 bases in the middle. CDR3 amino acids: CSVDNRAGNEQFF. Here the CDR3 DNA reads TGCAGCGTTGATAACCGCGCGGGGAATGAGCAGTTCTTC.

The rearrangement links TRBV5-1 to TRBJ2-3, with a possible D match to TRBD2 (7 bases). V lost 7 bases and J lost 6, with 18 bases in between. The CDR3 totals 14 residues. Per the germline V gene, CDR1 is SGHRS and CDR2 is YFSETQ. The CDR3 loop is CASSSGGPGDTQYF. CDR3 nucleotide sequence: TGCGCCAGCTCCTCCGGGGGGCCAGGGGATACGCAGTATTTT. The full variable domain, in which reference TRBV5-1 and TRBJ2-3 provide the parts outside the CDR3, is KAGVTQTPRYLIKTRGQQVTLSCSPISGHRSVSWYQQTPGQGLQFLFEYFSETQRNKGNFPGRFSGRQFSNSRSEMNVSTLELGDSALYLCASSSGGPGDTQYFGPGTRLTVL.

J is TRBJ2-7 and V is TRBV11-3; the D gene could be TRBD1 or TRBD2 (5 bases each). Trimming took 5 bases from V and 3 from J, leaving 14 bases between them. Germline values: CDR1 SGHNT, CDR2 YENEEA. This CDR3 has 14 amino acids. The CDR3 DNA follows: TGTGCCAGCAGCGAGGGAAGACAGCACTACGAGCAGTACTTC. It encodes CASSEGRQHYEQYF.